Listed below are T cell receptor beta chains from one sample, sequenced in a study of blood T cell repertoires in COVID-19. The repertoire was sequenced with immunoSEQ multiplex PCR; TCRdb's copy has only in-frame clones and lacks some. Seen here are about 70,000 clones, around nine tenths observed once, and the top ten hold approximately 20%. The material sequenced was peripheral blood. Receptor source: a woman of 80 years or more with acute or convalescent COVID-19. CDR3s include the opening cysteine and the closing phenylalanine or tryptophan. The order of the fields is V gene, clone size, D gene, J gene, CDR3 protein, CDR3 DNA. D genes are given only for firm matches. The listing skips clone size in some rows; elsewhere it reads once, few, many or a size class.

TRBV3-1/TRBV3-2	NA	NA	TRBJ1-2	CASSQWTELPNYGYTF	TGTGCCAGCAGCCAATGGACAGAACTCCCTAACTATGGCTACACCTTC
TRBV7-8	NA	NA	TRBJ1-5	CASSLVGGGQPQHF	TGTGCCAGCAGCTTAGTTGGAGGAGGACAGCCCCAGCATTTT
TRBV29-1	NA	NA	TRBJ1-5	CSVALTTGENQPQHF	TGCAGCGTTGCGCTGACGACAGGTGAAAATCAGCCCCAGCATTTT
TRBV5-1	NA	NA	TRBJ1-1	CASSVRGMNTEAFF	TGCGCCAGCAGCGTCAGGGGCATGAACACTGAAGCTTTCTTT
TRBV12-3/TRBV12-4	NA	NA	TRBJ2-7	CASSFLRRGEQYF	TGTGCCAGCAGTTTTTTGAGGCGCGGCGAGCAGTACTTC
TRBV5-1	NA	NA	TRBJ2-5	CASSLEGLGRTQYF	TGCGCCAGCAGCTTGGAGGGCCTCGGGAGGACCCAGTACTTC
TRBV5-6	NA	NA	TRBJ2-3	CASSWTADTPDTQYF	TGTGCCAGCAGCTGGACAGCGGACACCCCGGATACGCAGTATTTT
TRBV30	NA	TRBD2	TRBJ2-7	CAWSGLAGGRAEQYF	TGTGCCTGGAGTGGGCTAGCGGGAGGCCGGGCCGAGCAGTACTTC
TRBV28	NA	NA	TRBJ2-7	CASSLVLYEQYF	TGTGCCAGCAGTTTAGTTCTCTACGAGCAGTACTTC
TRBV30	NA	NA	TRBJ1-2	CAWKGRDRNYGYTF	TGTGCCTGGAAGGGCAGGGATCGGAACTATGGCTACACCTTC
TRBV11-2	NA	NA	TRBJ2-5	CASSAGHLQETQYF	TGTGCCAGCAGCGCCGGACACCTCCAAGAGACCCAGTACTTC
TRBV5-8	NA	NA	TRBJ1-4	CASSWRGGPQEKLFF	TGTGCCAGCAGCTGGCGCGGGGGGCCTCAAGAAAAACTGTTTTTT
TRBV27	NA	TRBD1	TRBJ1-5	CASRPTTGSDQPQHF	TGTGCCAGCAGACCGACGACAGGGAGCGATCAGCCCCAGCATTTT
TRBV6-5	once	TRBD2	TRBJ2-3	CASTAGGLDTQYF	TGTGCCAGCACCGCGGGAGGGTTAGATACGCAGTATTTT
TRBV24-1	NA	TRBD1	TRBJ1-5	CATIEGQGSQGVNQPQHF	TGTGCCACCATCGAAGGACAGGGATCTCAAGGGGTGAATCAGCCCCAGCATTTT
TRBV5-1	NA	TRBD1	TRBJ1-4	CASSSGTGAEKLFF	TGCGCCAGCAGCTCCGGGACAGGGGCCGAAAAACTGTTTTTT